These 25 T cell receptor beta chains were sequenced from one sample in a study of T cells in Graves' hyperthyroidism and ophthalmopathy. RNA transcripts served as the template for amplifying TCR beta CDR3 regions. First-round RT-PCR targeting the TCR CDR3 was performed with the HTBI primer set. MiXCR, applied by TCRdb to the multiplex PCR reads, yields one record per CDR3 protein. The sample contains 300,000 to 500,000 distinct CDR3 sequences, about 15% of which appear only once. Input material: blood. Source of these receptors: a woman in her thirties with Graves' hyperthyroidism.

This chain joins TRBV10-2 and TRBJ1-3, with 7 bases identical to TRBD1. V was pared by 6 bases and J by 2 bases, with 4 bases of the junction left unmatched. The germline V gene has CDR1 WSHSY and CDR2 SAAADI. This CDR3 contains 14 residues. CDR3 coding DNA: TGCGCCAGCAGGTCGACAGGGACTGGAAACACCATATATTTT. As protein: CASRSTGTGNTIYF.

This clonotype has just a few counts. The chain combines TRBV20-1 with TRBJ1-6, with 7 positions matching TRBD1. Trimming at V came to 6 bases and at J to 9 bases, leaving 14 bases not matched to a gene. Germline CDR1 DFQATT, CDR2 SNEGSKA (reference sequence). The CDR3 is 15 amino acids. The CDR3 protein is CSAPPTGRYGSPLHF. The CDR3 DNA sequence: TGCAGTGCCCCCCCGACAGGGCGGTACGGTTCACCCCTCCACTTT.

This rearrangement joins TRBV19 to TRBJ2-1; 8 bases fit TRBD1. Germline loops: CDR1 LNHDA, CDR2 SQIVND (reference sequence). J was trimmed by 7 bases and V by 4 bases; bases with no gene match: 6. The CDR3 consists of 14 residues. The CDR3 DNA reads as TGTGCCAGTAGTACTACGGGACAGGCTAATGAGCAGTTCTTC. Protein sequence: CASSTTGQANEQFF.

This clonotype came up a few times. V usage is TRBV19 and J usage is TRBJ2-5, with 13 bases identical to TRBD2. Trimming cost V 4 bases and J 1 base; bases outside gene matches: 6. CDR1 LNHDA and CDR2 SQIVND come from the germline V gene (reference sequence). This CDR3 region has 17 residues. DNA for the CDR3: TGTGCCAGTAGTAGGACTAGCGGGAGCCCATTCCAAGAGACCCAGTACTTC. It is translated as CASSRTSGSPFQETQYF.

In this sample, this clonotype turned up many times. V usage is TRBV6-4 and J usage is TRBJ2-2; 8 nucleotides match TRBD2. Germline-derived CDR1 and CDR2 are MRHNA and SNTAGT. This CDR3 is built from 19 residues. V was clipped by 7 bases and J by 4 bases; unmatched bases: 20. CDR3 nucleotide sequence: TGTGCCAGCACCCTAACAGTAGCGGGACCTTACCAGAGCACCGGGGAGCTGTTTTTT. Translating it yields CASTLTVAGPYQSTGELFF.

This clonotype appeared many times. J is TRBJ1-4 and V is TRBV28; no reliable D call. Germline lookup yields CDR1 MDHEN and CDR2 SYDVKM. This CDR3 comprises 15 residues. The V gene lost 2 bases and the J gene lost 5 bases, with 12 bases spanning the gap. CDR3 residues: CASSLSYDGNEKLFF. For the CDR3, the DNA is TGTGCCAGCAGTTTAAGTTACGATGGGAATGAAAAACTGTTTTTT.

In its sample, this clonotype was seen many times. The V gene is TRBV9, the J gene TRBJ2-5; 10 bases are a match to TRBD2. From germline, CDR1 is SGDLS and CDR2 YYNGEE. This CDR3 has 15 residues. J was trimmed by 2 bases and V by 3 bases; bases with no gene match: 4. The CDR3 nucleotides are TGTGCCAGCAGCGCCAGGACTAGCGGACAAGAGACCCAGTACTTC. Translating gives CASSARTSGQETQYF.

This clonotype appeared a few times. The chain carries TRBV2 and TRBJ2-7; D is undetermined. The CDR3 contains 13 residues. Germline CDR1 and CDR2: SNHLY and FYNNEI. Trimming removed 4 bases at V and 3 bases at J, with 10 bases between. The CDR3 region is CASSARQDYEQYF. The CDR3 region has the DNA TGTGCCAGCAGTGCACGGCAGGACTACGAGCAGTACTTC.

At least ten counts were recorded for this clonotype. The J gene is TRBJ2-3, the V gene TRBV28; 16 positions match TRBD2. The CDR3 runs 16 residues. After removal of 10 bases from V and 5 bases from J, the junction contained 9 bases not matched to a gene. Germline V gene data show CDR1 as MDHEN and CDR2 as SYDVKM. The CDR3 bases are TGTGCCACCACCGGGACTAGCGGGAGGGTGGGAGATACGCAGTATTTT. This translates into CATTGTSGRVGDTQYF.

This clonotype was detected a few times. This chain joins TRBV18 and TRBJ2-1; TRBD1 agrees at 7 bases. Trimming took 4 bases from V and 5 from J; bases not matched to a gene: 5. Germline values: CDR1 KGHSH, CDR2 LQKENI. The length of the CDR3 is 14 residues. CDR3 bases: TGTGCCAGCTCACTATCCGGGACAGACAATGAGCAGTTCTTC. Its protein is CASSLSGTDNEQFF.

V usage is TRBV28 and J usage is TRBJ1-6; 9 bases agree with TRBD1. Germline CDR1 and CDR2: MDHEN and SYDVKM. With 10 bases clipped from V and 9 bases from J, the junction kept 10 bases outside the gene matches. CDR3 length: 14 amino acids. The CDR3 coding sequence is TGTGCCACCAGGGCGGGACAGGGTATTTCACCCCTCCACTTT. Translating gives CATRAGQGISPLHF. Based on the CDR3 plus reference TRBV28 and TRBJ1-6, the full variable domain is DVKVTQSSRYLVKRTGEKVFLECVQDMDHENMFWYRQDPGLGLRLIYFSYDVKMKEKGDIPEGYSVSREKKERFSLILESASTNQTSMYLCATRAGQGISPLHFGNGTRLTVT.

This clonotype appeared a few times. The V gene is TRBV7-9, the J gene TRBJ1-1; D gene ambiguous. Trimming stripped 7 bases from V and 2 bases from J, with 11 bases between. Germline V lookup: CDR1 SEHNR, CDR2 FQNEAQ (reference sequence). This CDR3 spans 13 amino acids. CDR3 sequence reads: CASTRTVNTEAFF. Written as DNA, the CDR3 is TGTGCCAGCACCCGGACGGTAAACACTGAAGCTTTCTTT.

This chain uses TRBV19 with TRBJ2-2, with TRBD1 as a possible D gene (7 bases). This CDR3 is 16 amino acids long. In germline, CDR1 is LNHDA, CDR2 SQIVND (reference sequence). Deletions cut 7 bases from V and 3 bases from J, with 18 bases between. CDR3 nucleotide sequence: TGTGCCAGTACCCCCGGAGGGGGCCGTTACACCGGGGAGCTGTTTTTT. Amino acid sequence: CASTPGGGRYTGELFF.

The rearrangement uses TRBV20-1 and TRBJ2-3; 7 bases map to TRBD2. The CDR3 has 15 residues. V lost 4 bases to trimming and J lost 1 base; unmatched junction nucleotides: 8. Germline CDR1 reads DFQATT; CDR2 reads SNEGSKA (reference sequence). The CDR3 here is CSAKPHTSGTDTQYF. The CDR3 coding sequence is TGCAGTGCTAAACCTCACACTAGCGGCACAGATACGCAGTATTTT.

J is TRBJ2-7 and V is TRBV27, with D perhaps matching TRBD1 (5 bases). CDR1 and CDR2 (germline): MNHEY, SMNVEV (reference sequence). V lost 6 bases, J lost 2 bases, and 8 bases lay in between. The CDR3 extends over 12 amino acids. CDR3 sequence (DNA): TGTGCCAGCAGGAAAGGGGCCTACGAGCAGTACTTC. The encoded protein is CASRKGAYEQYF.

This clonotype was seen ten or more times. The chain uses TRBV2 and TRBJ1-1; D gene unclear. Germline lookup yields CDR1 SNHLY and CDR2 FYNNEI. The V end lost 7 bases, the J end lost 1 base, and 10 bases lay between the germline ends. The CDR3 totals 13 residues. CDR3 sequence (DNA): TGTGCCAGCAATCGGGTGAGGAACACTGAAGCTTTCTTT. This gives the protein CASNRVRNTEAFF.

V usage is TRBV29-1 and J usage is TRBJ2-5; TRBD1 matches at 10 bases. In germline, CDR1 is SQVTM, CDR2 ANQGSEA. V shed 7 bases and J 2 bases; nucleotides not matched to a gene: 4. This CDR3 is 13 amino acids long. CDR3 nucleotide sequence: TGCAGCGAAGGGACAGGGGAGCAAGAGACCCAGTACTTC. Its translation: CSEGTGEQETQYF.

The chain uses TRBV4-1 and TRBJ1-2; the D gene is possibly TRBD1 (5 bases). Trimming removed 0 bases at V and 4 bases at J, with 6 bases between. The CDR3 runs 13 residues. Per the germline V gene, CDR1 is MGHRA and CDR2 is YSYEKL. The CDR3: CASSQEGVYGYTF. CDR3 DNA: TGCGCCAGCAGCCAAGAGGGGGTCTATGGCTACACCTTC.

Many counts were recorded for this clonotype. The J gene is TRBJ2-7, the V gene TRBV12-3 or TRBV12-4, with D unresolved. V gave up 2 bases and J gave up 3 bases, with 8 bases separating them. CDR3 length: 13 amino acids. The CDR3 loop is CASSLRLHYEQYF. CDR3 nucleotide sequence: TGTGCCAGCAGTTTAAGACTGCACTACGAGCAGTACTTC.

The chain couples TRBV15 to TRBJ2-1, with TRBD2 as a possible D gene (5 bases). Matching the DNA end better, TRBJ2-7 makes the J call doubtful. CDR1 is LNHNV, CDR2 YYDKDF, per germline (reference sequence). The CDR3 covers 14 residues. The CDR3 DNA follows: TGTGCCACCAGCTCCGAGGGCCCCTACAATGAGCAGTACTTC. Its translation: CATSSEGPYNEQYF.

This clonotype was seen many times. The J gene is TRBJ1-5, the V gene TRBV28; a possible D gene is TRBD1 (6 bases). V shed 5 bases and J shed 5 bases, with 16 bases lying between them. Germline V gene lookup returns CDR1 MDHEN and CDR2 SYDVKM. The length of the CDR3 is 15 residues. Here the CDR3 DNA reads TGTGCCAGCAGTACCCTCAGGGGCGCCTATCAGCCCCAGCATTTT. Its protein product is CASSTLRGAYQPQHF.

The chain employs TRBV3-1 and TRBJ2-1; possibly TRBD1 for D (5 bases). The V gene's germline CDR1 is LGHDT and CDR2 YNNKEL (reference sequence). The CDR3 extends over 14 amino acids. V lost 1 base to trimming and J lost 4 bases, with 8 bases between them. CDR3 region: CASSQVAGYNEQFF. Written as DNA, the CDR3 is TGTGCCAGCAGCCAAGTGGCAGGGTACAATGAGCAGTTCTTC.

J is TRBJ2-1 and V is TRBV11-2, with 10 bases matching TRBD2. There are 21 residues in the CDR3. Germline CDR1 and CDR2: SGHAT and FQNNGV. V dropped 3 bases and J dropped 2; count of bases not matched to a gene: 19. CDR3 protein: CASSFPTTSSGRPSTYNEQFF. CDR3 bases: TGTGCCAGCAGCTTCCCAACTACCTCTAGCGGGAGACCCAGCACCTACAATGAGCAGTTCTTC.

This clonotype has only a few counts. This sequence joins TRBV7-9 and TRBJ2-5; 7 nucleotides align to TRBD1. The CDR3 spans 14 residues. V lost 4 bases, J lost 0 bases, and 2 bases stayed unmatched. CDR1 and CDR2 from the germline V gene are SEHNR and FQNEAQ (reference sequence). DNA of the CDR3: TGTGCCAGCAGCTGGGACAGACACCAAGAGACCCAGTACTTC. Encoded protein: CASSWDRHQETQYF.

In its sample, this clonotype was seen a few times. CDR3 nucleotide sequence: TGCAGTGCCTCCCCGACAGCATTCTATGGCTACACCTTC. It is translated as CSASPTAFYGYTF. The chain is built from TRBV20-1 and TRBJ1-2; perhaps TRBD1 as D (5 bases). CDR3 length: 13 residues. V lost 6 bases to trimming and J lost 4 bases, with 15 bases between them. From germline, CDR1 is DFQATT and CDR2 SNEGSKA (reference sequence).